This T cell receptor (beta chain) was observed in a study of OX40 agonist ivuxolimab in advanced cancers. In germline, CDR1 is SEHNR, CDR2 FQNEAQ (reference sequence). This CDR3 is 14 amino acids long. With regard to this clone: One junction end disagrees with the germline gene, perhaps due to a read error.

Some clones are missing from TCRdb's copy, which holds only in-frame ones; the method was immunoSEQ multiplex PCR. The sample shows fewer than 130,000 clones, over 85% of them seen only once. This chain uses TRBV7-9 with TRBJ2-5; a possible D gene is TRBD1 (6 bases). Sequencing was performed on CD4+ or CD8+ T cells sorted from blood, taken in a trial of the OX40 agonist ivuxolimab. This clonotype was obtained from an adult with an advanced solid tumor such as melanoma, head and neck, liver or kidney cancer. CDR3 sequence (DNA): TGTGCCAGCAGCTCATGGACAGATTTGGATCCCCTACACTTC. It specifies CASSSWTDLDPLHF. The variable domain in full, with the rest retrieved from reference TRBV7-9 and TRBJ2-5, is DTGVSQNPRHKITKRGQNVTFRCDPISEHNRLYWYRQTLGQGPEFLTYFQNEAQLEKSRLLSDRFSAERPKGSFSTLEIQRTEQGDSAMYLCASSSWTDLDPLHFGPGTRLLVL.